These 2 T cell receptor beta chains originate from one sample sequenced in a study of shared clonotypes between healthy human individuals. Method: immunoSEQ multiplex PCR; TCRdb's copy keeps in-frame clones and lacks some. Among millions of clones, roughly 91% were seen once, and the ten largest hold about 1.5%. The naive CD8 subset, CD45RO-negative cells positively selected for CCR7, excluded terminally differentiated effector memory CD45RA+ cells. Sample: naive CD8+ T cells from PBMCs. These receptors were taken from a man between 18 and 29 years old in good health. Some clones in this sample may be carry-over from other donors' samples.

This clone was seen a handful of times. The CDR3 sequence is CASSEGVGKLFF. CDR3 DNA sequence: TGTGCCAGCAGTGAAGGTGTTGGAAAACTGTTTTTT. The gene calls are TRBV6-1 and TRBJ1-4; no firm D call. This CDR3 is built from 12 residues. The V end was cut by 1 base, the J end by 10 bases, with 7 bases between. The germline V gene has CDR1 MNHNS and CDR2 SASEGT.

With respect to this clone: This sample includes further DNA sequences coding for the same CDR3. The chain has TRBV9 and TRBJ2-7; D may be TRBD1 (5 bases). Deletions cut 0 bases from V and 4 bases from J, with 11 bases between. The V gene's germline CDR1 is SGDLS and CDR2 YYNGEE. This CDR3 has 14 amino acids. The CDR3 nucleotides are TGTGCCAGCAGCGTAGGGTTAGGGGCGTACGAGCAGTACTTC. It translates to CASSVGLGAYEQYF.